Listed here are 26 T cell receptor beta chains from one sample, sequenced in a study of T cells after yellow fever vaccination. Using its own MiXCR run on the 5' RACE reads, TCRdb lists one record per CDR3 protein. The table has hundreds of thousands of distinct CDR3 sequences, about 13% seen once. The sequencing used PBMCs, collected on the day of the yellow fever booster vaccination. Source of these receptors: a man aged 25 to 40 who received the YFV17D yellow fever vaccine.

This clonotype was recorded a few times. The chain uses TRBV29-1 and TRBJ2-7; 7 bases are a match to TRBD1. Germline trimming cut 5 bases from V and 7 bases from J; bases unmatched to any gene: 11. This CDR3 contains 13 residues. Germline CDR1 SQVTM, CDR2 ANQGSEA. The CDR3 spells CSVQRGQGREQYF. CDR3 bases: TGCAGCGTTCAAAGGGGGCAGGGAAGGGAGCAGTACTTC.

This clonotype came up a few times. Written as DNA, the CDR3 is TGTGCCAGTAGTATAGCCTCGTCCCCTAAGGCAAATGAGCAGTTCTTC. This gives the protein CASSIASSPKANEQFF. This chain joins TRBV19 and TRBJ2-1; no definite D call. The CDR3 extends over 16 amino acids. From germline, CDR1 is LNHDA and CDR2 SQIVND (reference sequence). V was clipped by 1 base and J by 7 bases, with 17 bases between them. Together with reference TRBV19 and TRBJ2-1, the CDR3 gives the full variable domain: DGGITQSPKYLFRKEGQNVTLSCEQNLNHDAMYWYRQDPGQGLRLIYYSQIVNDFQKGDIAEGYSVSREKKESFPLTVTSAQKNPTAFYLCASSIASSPKANEQFFGPGTRLTVL.

The chain joins TRBV29-1 to TRBJ2-3, with TRBD2 identical over 11 bases. V shed 6 bases, J shed 4 bases, and the junction held 6 bases outside the gene matches. From germline, CDR1 is SQVTM and CDR2 ANQGSEA. The CDR3 runs 14 residues. CDR3 in DNA: TGCAGCGTCATACTAGCGGGAGTTGCAGATACGCAGTATTTT. It specifies CSVILAGVADTQYF.

The gene calls are TRBV4-3 and TRBJ2-2; 10 nucleotides agree with TRBD2. Looked up from germline, CDR1 is LGHNA and CDR2 is YSLEER. The CDR3 is 17 amino acids. Trimming cost V 2 bases and J 4 bases; bases outside gene matches: 7. The DNA for the CDR3 is TGCGCCAGCAGCCAAAGCCTAGCGGGAGACGGCACCGGGGAGCTGTTTTTT. Amino acids: CASSQSLAGDGTGELFF.

This clonotype has a count of ten or more. The chain links TRBV27 to TRBJ1-1, with 7 bases identical to TRBD1. V was pared by 10 bases and J by 1 base, with 9 bases of the junction left unmatched. Germline loops: CDR1 MNHEY, CDR2 SMNVEV (reference sequence). The CDR3 has 14 amino acids. The CDR3 sequence: CAIHPGQTNTEAFF. CDR3 bases: TGTGCCATCCATCCGGGACAGACGAACACTGAAGCTTTCTTT.

The chain links TRBV9 to TRBJ2-7; D tentatively reads TRBD1 or TRBD2 (5 bases each). CDR1 and CDR2 (germline): SGDLS, YYNGEE. V was trimmed by 0 bases and J by 2 bases, leaving 12 bases between them. CDR3 length: 15 residues. CDR3 nucleotides: TGTGCCAGCAGCGTAGGAGGGACCGAGGCCTACGAGCAGTACTTC. Translated, it gives CASSVGGTEAYEQYF. The full variable domain, completed using reference TRBV9 and TRBJ2-7, is DSGVTQTPKHLITATGQRVTLRCSPRSGDLSVYWYQQSLDQGLQFLIQYYNGEERAKGNILERFSAQQFPDLHSELNLSSLELGDSALYFCASSVGGTEAYEQYFGPGTRLTVT.

The chain joins TRBV9 to TRBJ2-1; possibly TRBD2 for D (6 bases). The CDR3 totals 14 residues. Trimming stripped 4 bases from V and 6 bases from J, with 14 bases between. Germline values: CDR1 SGDLS, CDR2 YYNGEE. Here the CDR3 reads CASSTRDFLNEQFF. The CDR3 coding sequence is TGTGCCAGCAGCACCCGGGACTTCCTCAATGAGCAGTTCTTC.

This clonotype was seen only a few times. The genes are TRBV3-1 and TRBJ2-1; D is possibly TRBD2 (6 bases). V lost 4 bases and J lost 9, with 13 bases in between. CDR1 LGHDT and CDR2 YNNKEL come from the germline V gene (reference sequence). The CDR3 length is 13 residues. CDR3 loop: CASSPGRRGEQFF. CDR3 sequence (DNA): TGTGCCAGCAGCCCAGGGAGGAGAGGTGAGCAGTTCTTC.

This clonotype has just a few counts. This chain uses TRBV6-1 with TRBJ1-4; no clear D. The CDR3 totals 15 residues. With 5 bases removed from V and 1 base from J, the gap between germline ends came to 11 bases. Germline-derived CDR1 and CDR2 are MNHNS and SASEGT. CDR3 amino acids: CASSPSWVTNEKLFF. Here the CDR3 DNA reads TGTGCCAGCAGTCCCTCATGGGTAACTAATGAAAAACTGTTTTTT.

This clonotype showed up just a few times. This chain links TRBV23-1 with TRBJ2-7; D is perhaps TRBD2 (7 bases). TRBV23-1 is known as an ORF, though its function is uncertain. Trimming removed 10 bases at V and 4 bases at J, with 14 bases between. The CDR3 consists of 12 residues. In DNA form, the CDR3 reads TGCGCCAAGGGGGGGAAACGGTACGAGCAGTACTTC. Translation gives CAKGGKRYEQYF.

This clonotype was detected ten times or more. The gene calls are TRBV9 and TRBJ2-7; TRBD2 matches at 10 bases. The CDR3 consists of 13 residues. V shed 4 bases and J 4 bases; nucleotides not matched to a gene: 2. The V gene's germline CDR1 is SGDLS and CDR2 YYNGEE. The CDR3 DNA is TGTGCCAGCAGCCGGACTAGCGGTTACGAGCAGTACTTC. Its translation: CASSRTSGYEQYF. The full variable domain, with the rest looked up from reference TRBV9 and TRBJ2-7, is DSGVTQTPKHLITATGQRVTLRCSPRSGDLSVYWYQQSLDQGLQFLIQYYNGEERAKGNILERFSAQQFPDLHSELNLSSLELGDSALYFCASSRTSGYEQYFGPGTRLTVT.

The table lists this clonotype with a count of one. The V call is TRBV11-1, the J call TRBJ2-6; tentative D call: TRBD2 (5 bases). The V end was cut by 5 bases, the J end by 0 bases, with 20 bases between. Germline loops: CDR1 SGHAT, CDR2 FQDESV (reference sequence). The CDR3 contains 19 residues. The CDR3 sequence: CASSVPTWRSSSGANVLTF. The CDR3 coding sequence is TGTGCCAGCAGCGTACCCACGTGGAGGTCGAGCTCTGGGGCCAACGTCCTGACTTTC.

The chain combines TRBV7-2 with TRBJ2-7; 10 bases match TRBD1. The CDR3 runs to 15 residues. Germline CDR1 reads SGHTA; CDR2 reads FQGNSA. J lost 3 bases, V lost 5 bases, and 7 bases had no gene match. CDR3 residues: CASSAIGQGGYEQYF. As DNA, the CDR3 is TGTGCCAGCAGCGCGATCGGACAGGGGGGCTACGAGCAGTACTTC. The entire variable domain, with the rest obtained from reference TRBV7-2 and TRBJ2-7, is as follows: GAGVSQSPSNKVTEKGKDVELRCDPISGHTALYWYRQSLGQGLEFLIYFQGNSAPDKSGLPSDRFSAERTGGSVSTLTIQRTQQEDSAVYLCASSAIGQGGYEQYFGPGTRLTVT.

This clonotype was detected a few times. The V gene is TRBV7-2, the J gene TRBJ2-1; tentatively, D is TRBD2 (6 bases). Trimming took off 4 bases at V and 10 bases at J, with 17 bases between the two ends. The CDR3 is made up of 14 amino acids. Germline V gene data show CDR1 as SGHTA and CDR2 as FQGNSA. In nucleotides, the CDR3 is TGTGCCAGCAGCTCGGGGGTCCCCAACAGGGAGCAGTTCTTC. It is translated as CASSSGVPNREQFF.

V and J are TRBV10-3 and TRBJ2-1; weak D call: TRBD2 (5 bases). Germline lookup yields CDR1 ENHRY and CDR2 SYGVKD. The CDR3 covers 17 residues. Trimming shortened V by 0 bases and J by 4 bases, and 16 bases separated the two germline ends. CDR3 loop: CAISESLGRSNYNEQFF. DNA for the CDR3: TGTGCCATCAGTGAGTCGTTAGGGAGAAGTAATTACAATGAGCAGTTCTTC.

The chain couples TRBV29-1 to TRBJ1-5; D possibly corresponds to TRBD1 (5 bases). The V end was cut by 4 bases, the J end by 3 bases, with 10 bases between. Germline-derived CDR1 and CDR2 are SQVTM and ANQGSEA. The CDR3 extends over 13 amino acids. CDR3 sequence: CSVGGSYNQPQHF. For the CDR3, the DNA is TGCAGCGTTGGGGGGAGTTACAATCAGCCCCAGCATTTT.

The chain carries TRBV29-1 and TRBJ2-4; D gene uncertain. Germline lookup yields CDR1 SQVTM and CDR2 ANQGSEA. The CDR3 loop spans 16 amino acids. With 1 base removed from V and 0 bases from J, the gap between germline ends came to 13 bases. The DNA for the CDR3 is TGCAGCGTTGAAGGCGCGTCCAAGCTAGCCAAAAACATTCAGTACTTC. The encoded protein is CSVEGASKLAKNIQYF. The whole variable domain, remainder taken from reference TRBV29-1 and TRBJ2-4, is SAVISQKPSRDICQRGTSLTIQCQVDSQVTMMFWYRQQPGQSLTLIATANQGSEATYESGFVIDKFPISRPNLTFSTLTVSNMSPEDSSIYLCSVEGASKLAKNIQYFGAGTRLSVL.

This chain links TRBV6-1 with TRBJ2-1; a possible D gene is TRBD2 (6 bases). This CDR3 is 18 amino acids long. The V gene lost 8 bases and the J gene lost 0 bases, with 23 bases spanning the gap. Germline CDR1 MNHNS, CDR2 SASEGT. The CDR3 region has the DNA TGTGCCAGCCTAGCGCGGTCGGGACTTCAGAGCTCCTACAATGAGCAGTTCTTC. Protein sequence: CASLARSGLQSSYNEQFF.

This clonotype showed up just once. Lacking the conserved final phenylalanine or tryptophan, this CDR3 likely reflects a read error. V usage is TRBV7-6 and J usage is TRBJ2-1, with D possibly being TRBD1 (5 bases). CDR3 length: 15 amino acids. V was cut by 3 bases and J by 0 bases, with 9 bases left in between. Germline values: CDR1 SGHVS, CDR2 FNYEAQ. CDR3 residues: CASSFSTVSYNEQFL. DNA for the CDR3: TGTGCCAGCAGCTTCTCGACAGTCTCCTACAATGAGCAGTTCCTC.

This clonotype was recorded a few times. V is TRBV20-1 and J is TRBJ2-5; 8 bases map to TRBD1. This CDR3 region has 12 residues. Germline V gene sequence: CDR1 DFQATT, CDR2 SNEGSKA (reference sequence). V shed 5 bases, J shed 2 bases, and the junction held 1 base outside the gene matches. The CDR3 sequence is CSAGTGQETQYF. CDR3 DNA: TGCAGTGCTGGGACAGGACAAGAGACCCAGTACTTC.

Only a few counts were recorded for this clonotype. The chain has TRBV1 and TRBJ2-7; the table's D gene call, TRBD2, was not cross checked with the DNA. TRBV1 counts as a pseudogene. The length of the CDR3 is 17 residues. DNA for the CDR3: TGCCATTCCATTCCCTACGGTGAGGGAGCGGGAGGCTCACCCGTGTACTTC. This encodes CHSIPYGEGAGGSPVYF.

The V call is TRBV2, the J call TRBJ1-1; no definite D call. V was pared by 6 bases and J by 1 base, with 12 bases between. CDR3 length: 14 residues. Germline V CDR1 and CDR2: SNHLY, FYNNEI. The CDR3 reads CASRARSENTEAFF. CDR3 sequence (DNA): TGTGCCAGCAGGGCCCGATCAGAGAACACTGAAGCTTTCTTT.

This clonotype has more than one count but fewer than ten. In nucleotides, the CDR3 is TGCGCCAGCAGCCATGACCCGGGACAGGGGGCCTACGAGCAGTACTTC. It encodes CASSHDPGQGAYEQYF. The gene calls are TRBV4-3 and TRBJ2-7; the match to TRBD1 covers 11 bases. The length of the CDR3 is 16 residues. Germline V lookup: CDR1 LGHNA, CDR2 YSLEER. Trimming at V came to 3 bases and at J to 2 bases, leaving 6 bases not matched to a gene.

The rearrangement joins TRBV12-3 or TRBV12-4 to TRBJ1-1, with D unclear. V lost 3 bases to trimming and J lost 2 bases, with 7 bases between them. The CDR3 is made up of 13 amino acids. CDR3 in amino acids: CASSFPANTEAFF. CDR3 in DNA: TGTGCCAGCAGTTTTCCGGCAAACACTGAAGCTTTCTTT.

This clonotype was detected only a few times. The chain recombines TRBV12-3 or TRBV12-4 with TRBJ1-2, with D uncertain. This CDR3 has 12 residues. V was clipped by 2 bases and J by 7 bases, with 8 bases between them. The CDR3 nucleotides are TGTGCCAGCAGTTTAACGGGTTTTGGCTACACCTTC. As protein: CASSLTGFGYTF.

V and J are TRBV20-1 and TRBJ1-2; D unclear. Trimming took off 7 bases at V and 6 bases at J, with 18 bases between the two ends. Per the germline V gene, CDR1 is DFQATT and CDR2 is SNEGSKA (reference sequence). This CDR3 region has 13 residues. This CDR3 is CSVFFWTVDGYTF. For the CDR3, the DNA is TGCAGTGTGTTTTTTTGGACCGTGGATGGCTACACCTTC.